The clone carrying this T cell receptor (beta chain) was seen only a few times. The data originate from a study of blood T cell repertoires in COVID-19. Measured with immunoSEQ multiplex PCR; TCRdb has only the in-frame clones, and not every one. The sample has more than 200,000 clones; approximately 80% are singletons. Germline-derived CDR1 and CDR2 are SNHLY and FYNNEI. CDR3 length equals 14 residues. The trim removed 6 bases at V and 5 bases at J, leaving 3 bases unmatched. Allocation to cohorts depended on clinical history reported by the participants. The TCR originated in a man aged 30-40 years with acute COVID-19. Sequenced material: PBMCs or T cells enriched from blood (not recorded which). This rearrangement joins TRBV2 to TRBJ2-5; TRBD2 aligns across 13 bases. CDR3 protein: CASRGLAGYETQYF. DNA for the CDR3: TGTGCCAGCAGGGGACTAGCGGGATACGAGACCCAGTACTTC.